This TCR beta chain stems from a study of T-cell memory formation after mild COVID-19. Study overall: There were largely donor-specific TCR clusters.

Constant-segment primers served in 5'RACE that generated TCR alpha and TCR beta cDNA libraries bearing sample barcodes and UMIs. TCRdb independently ran MiXCR on the 5' RACE reads; one entry per CDR3 protein. This sample has tens of thousands of distinct CDR3 sequences, with about 6.7% found just once. General study findings and limits: The appearance of some responding clones in pre-infection memory suggested that cross-reactive memory joined. Clones contracting across day 15 to 85 had a balanced CD4/CD8 profile; later expanding clones leaned CD4+.

The table lists this clonotype with a few counts. Its antigen is still unknown. This CDR3 spans 18 amino acids. From germline, CDR1 is MGHRA and CDR2 YSYEKL. Trimming took 2 bases from V and 4 from J; bases not matched to a gene: 11. Sequencing was carried out using PBMCs or a T cell subset sorted from them (not recorded which). The V gene is TRBV4-1, the J gene TRBJ1-1, with 12 bases aligning to TRBD1. This receptor was identified in an adult who had mild COVID-19 (a few samples of this study predate the infection). Cell type and time point are not known. CDR3 residues: CASSQYSGTGGLSTEAFF. CDR3 nucleotide sequence: TGCGCCAGCAGCCAATACTCCGGGACAGGGGGCCTGAGCACTGAAGCTTTCTTT.